The TCR beta chain described here comes from a study of Ad26.COV2.S vaccination and SARS-CoV-2 variants. General study findings and limits: Vaccine and placebo recipients had comparable breadth of non-spike TCRs.

The data were produced by immunoSEQ multiplex PCR, yet TCRdb's version contains in-frame clones alone and is incomplete. Of roughly 680,000 clones listed, 70% to 90% are singletons. The length of the CDR3 is 16 residues. Trimming at V came to 2 bases and at J to 4 bases, leaving 11 bases not matched to a gene. Germline loops: CDR1 GTSNPN, CDR2 SVGIG (reference sequence). The treatment was: roughly 20 received Ad26.COV2.S at low or high dose, single or two shots; about five received placebo; per-sample allocation not given. Samples were taken on day 63 after the first vaccine or placebo injection. Of note for this clone: The antigen is not known.

This sequence joins TRBV30 and TRBJ1-1; 9 positions match TRBD1. This specimen consisted of peripheral blood, obtained in a trial of Ad26.COV2.S vaccine versus placebo. The sequence was collected from a person aged 18 to 59 who received the Ad26.COV2.S COVID-19 vaccine or a placebo. CDR3 region: CAWSTEGDRAGTEAFF. The CDR3 nucleotides read TGTGCCTGGAGTACCGAGGGGGACAGGGCAGGCACTGAAGCTTTCTTT.